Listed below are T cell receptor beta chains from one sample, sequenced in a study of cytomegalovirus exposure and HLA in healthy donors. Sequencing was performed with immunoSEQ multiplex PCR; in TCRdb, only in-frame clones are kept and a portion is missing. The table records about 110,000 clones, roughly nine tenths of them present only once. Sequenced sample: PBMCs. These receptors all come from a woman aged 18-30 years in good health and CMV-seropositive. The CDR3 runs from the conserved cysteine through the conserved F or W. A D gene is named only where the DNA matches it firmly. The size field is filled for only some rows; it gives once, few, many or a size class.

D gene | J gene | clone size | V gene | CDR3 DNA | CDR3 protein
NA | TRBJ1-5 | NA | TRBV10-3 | TGTGCCATCAGTGAGACGACATTCCGCAATCAGCCCCAGCATTTT | CAISETTFRNQPQHF
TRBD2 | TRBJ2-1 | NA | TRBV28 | TGTGCCAGCAGTTTGGGCCTAGCGGTCTACAATGAGCAGTTCTTC | CASSLGLAVYNEQFF
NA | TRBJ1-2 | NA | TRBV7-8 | TGTGCCAGCAGCTTAGCAGGGACTTCTAACTATGGCTACACCTTC | CASSLAGTSNYGYTF
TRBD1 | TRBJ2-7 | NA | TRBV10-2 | TGCGCCAGCATGGTGGACAGGGGTCTTCGCGAGCAGTACTTC | CASMVDRGLREQYF
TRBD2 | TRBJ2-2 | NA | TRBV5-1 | TGCGCCAGCAGCCCCGGACTAGGGGCGGCCACCGGGGAGCTGTTTTTT | CASSPGLGAATGELFF
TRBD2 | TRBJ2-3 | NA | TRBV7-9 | TGTGCCAGCAGCTTATCAGCGGGAGGTAGAGTAGATACGCAGTATTTT | CASSLSAGGRVDTQYF
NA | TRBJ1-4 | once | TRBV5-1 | TGCGCCAGCAGCCCCGAACTCCGGGAAAAACTGTTTTTT | CASSPELREKLFF
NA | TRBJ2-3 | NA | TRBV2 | TGTGCCAGCAGTGCTACAGCTAGCACAGATACGCAGTATTTT | CASSATASTDTQYF
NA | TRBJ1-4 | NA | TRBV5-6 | TGTGCCAGCAGCTTGTACAGGGATGATGAAAAACTGTTTTTT | CASSLYRDDEKLFF
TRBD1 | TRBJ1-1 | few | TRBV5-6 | TGTGCCAGCAGCCGACAGGGAGAAGCTTTCTTT | CASSRQGEAFF
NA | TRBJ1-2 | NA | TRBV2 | TGTGCCAGCAGTGCTCTTAGAAACGGGATTCACTATGGCTACACCTTC | CASSALRNGIHYGYTF
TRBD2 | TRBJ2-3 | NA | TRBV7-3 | TGTGCCAGCAGCTTAAGCGGACTAGCGGCAGATACGCAGTATTTT | CASSLSGLAADTQYF
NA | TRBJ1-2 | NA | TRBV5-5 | TGTGCCAGCAGCTTACGGGGTCACGGCTACACCTTC | CASSLRGHGYTF
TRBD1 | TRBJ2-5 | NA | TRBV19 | TGTGCCAGTAGTACAGGGGACAGAGGAGGAGAGACCCAGTACTTC | CASSTGDRGGETQYF
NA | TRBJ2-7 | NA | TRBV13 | TGTGCCAGCAGCCCCAGGAATCCCTACGAGCAGTACTTC | CASSPRNPYEQYF
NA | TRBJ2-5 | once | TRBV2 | TGTGCCAGCAGTGAGGAGGTTGTAGGGACCCAGTACTTC | CASSEEVVGTQYF
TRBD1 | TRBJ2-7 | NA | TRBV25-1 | TGTGCCAGCAGTCCACGGGACAGGGGACCTCCGGGCGAGCAGTACTTC | CASSPRDRGPPGEQYF
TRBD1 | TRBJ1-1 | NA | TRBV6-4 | TGTGCCAGCAGTGCGGCAGGGGGAGGTAAGACTGAAGCTTTCTTT | CASSAAGGGKTEAFF
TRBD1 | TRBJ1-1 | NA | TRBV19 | TGTGCCAGTAGGACAGGGGGCGGATGGTCGACTGAAGCTTTCTTT | CASRTGGGWSTEAFF
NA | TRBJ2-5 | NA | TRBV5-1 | TGCGCCAGCAGCCGAGACAGAAAAGAGACCCAGTACTTC | CASSRDRKETQYF
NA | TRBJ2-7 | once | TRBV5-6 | TGTGCCAGCAGCTTGGAGGGAAACCGGGACTCCCCGAGGACCTACGAGCAGTACTTC | CASSLEGNRDSPRTYEQYF
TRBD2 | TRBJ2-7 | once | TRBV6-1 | TGTGCCAGCAGTGTTCGGACGGGGGGGAACGAGCAGTACTTC | CASSVRTGGNEQYF
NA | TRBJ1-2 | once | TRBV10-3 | TGTGCCATAGGACACATAAGAACGGATGGCTACACCTTC | CAIGHIRTDGYTF
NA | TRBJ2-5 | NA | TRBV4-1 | TGCGCCAGCAGTCTCAGGGGGGTCCAAGAGACCCAGTACTTC | CASSLRGVQETQYF
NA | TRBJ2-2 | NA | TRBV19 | TGTGCCAGTAGTCTTCGACTTGGAAGGAGAAACACCGGGGAGCTGTTTTTT | CASSLRLGRRNTGELFF
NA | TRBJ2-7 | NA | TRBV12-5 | TGTGCTAGTGGTTTGGGAACAGGAAGATCCTACGAGCAGTACTTC | CASGLGTGRSYEQYF
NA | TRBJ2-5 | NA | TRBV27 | TGTGCCAGCAGTCCCCTCGGGCAGGGGGAGACCCAGTACTTC | CASSPLGQGETQYF
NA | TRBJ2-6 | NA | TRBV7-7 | TGTGCCAGCAGCTTAGACCCCCCAGGGACTGGGGCCAACGTCCTGACTTTC | CASSLDPPGTGANVLTF
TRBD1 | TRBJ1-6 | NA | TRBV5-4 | TGTGCCAGCAGCTTGGGGGGACAGGGTTCTTCACCCCTCCACTTT | CASSLGGQGSSPLHF
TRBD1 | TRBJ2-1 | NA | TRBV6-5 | TGTGCCAGCAGTTACCAGGGACAGGCCCCCAATGAGCAGTTCTTC | CASSYQGQAPNEQFF
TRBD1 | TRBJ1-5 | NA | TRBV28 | TGTGCCAGCAGTATAAGGACAGGCCACCAGCATTTT | CASSIRTGHQHF
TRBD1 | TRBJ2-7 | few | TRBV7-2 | TGTGCCAGCAGCTCGGCCCCGGGACAGGCCTACGAGCAGTACTTC | CASSSAPGQAYEQYF
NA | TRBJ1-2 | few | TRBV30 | TGTGCCTGGAGTGTACTCGGGGTCGTGGAGGGCTACACCTTC | CAWSVLGVVEGYTF
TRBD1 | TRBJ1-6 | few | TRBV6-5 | TGTGCCAGCAGCGACCGAACAGGGGACCCCCTCCACTTT | CASSDRTGDPLHF
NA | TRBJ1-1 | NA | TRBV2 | TGTGCCAGCAGCTTTGCGGGGAACACTGAAGCTTTCTTT | CASSFAGNTEAFF
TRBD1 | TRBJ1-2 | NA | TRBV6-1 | TGTGCCATCCGGCGGGGGGACAGCAACTATGGCTACACCTTC | CAIRRGDSNYGYTF
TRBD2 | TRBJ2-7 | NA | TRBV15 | TGTGCCACCAGCCCCCATAGCGGGAGTGGGGAGCAGTACTTC | CATSPHSGSGEQYF
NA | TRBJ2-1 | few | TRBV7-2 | TGTGCCAGCAGAAAGGACACGGGCCGGAATGAGCAGTTCTTC | CASRKDTGRNEQFF
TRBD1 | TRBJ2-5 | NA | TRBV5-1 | TGCGCCAGCAGCCCGGAGGGGACAGGGGGCCCAGAGACCCAGTACTTC | CASSPEGTGGPETQYF
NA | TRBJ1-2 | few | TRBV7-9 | TGTGCCAGCAGCTTAGTAGGCAGGAACTATGGCTACACCTTC | CASSLVGRNYGYTF
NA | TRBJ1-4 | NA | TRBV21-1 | TGTGCCAGCAGCAAAGCCGGGGGGTGGAGGGAAAAACTGTTTTTT | CASSKAGGWREKLFF
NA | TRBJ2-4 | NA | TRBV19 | TGTGCCAGTAGTAAGGCCAGGTTAGGCAAAAACATTCAGTACTTC | CASSKARLGKNIQYF
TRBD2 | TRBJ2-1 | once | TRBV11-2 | TGTGCCAGCAGCCGTATAGCGGGGGGGCGTTACAATGAGCAGTTCTTC | CASSRIAGGRYNEQFF
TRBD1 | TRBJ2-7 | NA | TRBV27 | TGTGCCAGCAGCTACACCCGGACAGGGCCATTCCCCCACGAGCAGTACTTC | CASSYTRTGPFPHEQYF
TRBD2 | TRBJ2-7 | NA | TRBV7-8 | TGTGCCAGCGGGGTCCTAGCGGCCTCCTACGAGCAGTACTTC | CASGVLAASYEQYF
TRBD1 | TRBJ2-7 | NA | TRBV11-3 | TGTGCCAGCAGCTTATCACCGACAGGGAACGAGCAGTACTTC | CASSLSPTGNEQYF
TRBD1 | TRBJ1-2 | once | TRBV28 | TGTGCCAGCAGGTTGGGGACAGTTAACTATGGCTACACCTTC | CASRLGTVNYGYTF
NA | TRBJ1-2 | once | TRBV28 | TGTGCCAGCAGTTTAGGGACTGACTATGGCTACACCTTC | CASSLGTDYGYTF
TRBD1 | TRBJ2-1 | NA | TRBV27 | TGTGCCAGCATTCCTGCGGGGACAGGGTTCAATGAGCAGTTCTTC | CASIPAGTGFNEQFF
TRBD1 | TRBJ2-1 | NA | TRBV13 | TGTGCCAGCAGCTCAAACCAACAGGGGGCAGGGTACAATGAGCAGTTCTTC | CASSSNQQGAGYNEQFF
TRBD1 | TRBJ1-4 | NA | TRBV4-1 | TGCGCCAGCAGCCAACCTAGAGACAGGGGACTGTTTTTT | CASSQPRDRGLFF